This is a list of T cell receptor beta chains from one sample in a study of blood T cell repertoires in COVID-19. Method: immunoSEQ multiplex PCR; TCRdb's copy keeps in-frame clones and lacks some. The table shows approximately 44,000 clones, with 90% to 95% occurring only once. The material sequenced was peripheral blood. These receptors were obtained from a man in his fifties or sixties with COVID-19, enrolled during active disease. Both conserved end residues are part of each CDR3.

J | V | CDR3
TRBJ2-1 | TRBV7-2 | CASSFPEGLAGGNEQFF
TRBJ2-5 | TRBV7-9 | CASSLDSHAGAQETQYF
TRBJ1-6 | TRBV28 | CATRGTANDPLHF
TRBJ2-2 | TRBV15 | CATSRAKGAGELFF
TRBJ1-6 | TRBV2 | CASTDRHLSSYNSPLHF
TRBJ1-1 | TRBV5-1 | CASSLGQAGNTEAFF
TRBJ2-3 | TRBV5-5 | CASSLADTTDTQYF
TRBJ1-1 | TRBV7-9 | CASSSTGTTTEAFF
TRBJ1-1 | TRBV24-1 | CATGVGDRDVLGTEAFF
TRBJ2-1 | TRBV5-1 | CASSLDTSGNEQFF
TRBJ2-5 | TRBV24-1 | CATSVAGQETQYF
TRBJ1-2 | TRBV2 | CASSEAGGKHGYTF
TRBJ2-7 | TRBV2 | CASSNQHLARSSYEQYF
TRBJ2-5 | TRBV7-7 | CASSLLAGVAETQYF
TRBJ2-3 | TRBV18 | CASSPRLAGGPTDTQYF
TRBJ1-1 | TRBV5-5 | CASSLAWGQGNPKRTEAFF
TRBJ2-5 | TRBV6-5 | CAIRGGAETQYF
TRBJ2-5 | TRBV3-1/TRBV3-2 | CASSQGLAGVETQYF
TRBJ2-2 | TRBV2 | CASSDPGTSGRAENTGELFF
TRBJ1-5 | TRBV6-2/TRBV6-3 | CASSYSMGQGNQPQHF
TRBJ2-1 | TRBV18 | CASSPSTSGFAYNEQFF
TRBJ1-4 | TRBV28 | CATATNEKLFF
TRBJ2-2 | TRBV4-1 | CASSQDGRMNTGELFF
TRBJ2-7 | TRBV18 | CASSPTDRRFYEQYF
TRBJ2-7 | TRBV19 | CASSMGLNSYEQYF
TRBJ2-1 | TRBV19 | CASSIAGLAGEQFF
TRBJ1-4 | TRBV6-1 | CASSEIGLKLFF
TRBJ1-1 | TRBV7-2 | CASKRQMNTEAFF
TRBJ2-2 | TRBV19 | CASSIQAGANTGELFF
TRBJ2-5 | TRBV6-2/TRBV6-3 | CASSYSRSEYQETQYF
TRBJ1-1 | TRBV18 | CASSREANTEAFF
TRBJ1-6 | TRBV4-1 | CASSALLGRLGNSPLHF
TRBJ2-4 | TRBV18 | CASSPDRQDRKNIQYF
TRBJ2-1 | TRBV7-9 | CASSRPSGGIYNEQFF
TRBJ2-3 | TRBV6-2/TRBV6-3 | CASSYSSAGADTQYF
TRBJ1-2 | TRBV2 | CASSEEQGTYGYTF
TRBJ2-7 | TRBV19 | CASSIGAHTYEQYF
TRBJ1-3 | TRBV6-6 | CASRPGQGSSGNTIYF
TRBJ2-7 | TRBV7-2 | CASSLSSGAYEQYF
TRBJ2-1 | TRBV6-2/TRBV6-3 | CASSSRREGNNEQFF
TRBJ2-7 | TRBV7-2 | CASSLGGSRGYEQYF
TRBJ2-7 | TRBV19 | CASSLGLAGYEQYF
TRBJ2-3 | TRBV21-1 | CASSKIEKRESTDTQYF
TRBJ1-6 | TRBV6-5 | CASTFGQGGNSPLHF
TRBJ2-5 | TRBV5-1 | CASSFQGKGTQYF
TRBJ2-2 | TRBV9 | CASSVLDRGFTGELFF
TRBJ1-2 | TRBV19 | CASSPGQQPPNYGYTF
TRBJ1-1 | TRBV6-5 | CASRATGYGLEAFF
TRBJ1-1 | TRBV5-1 | CASSLGGNTEAFF
TRBJ1-1 | TRBV6-6 | CASSDRGLNTEAFF
TRBJ2-7 | TRBV25-1 | CASSESGLVNEQYF
TRBJ2-5 | TRBV4-1 | CASSHTAGQQETQYF
TRBJ2-6 | TRBV21-1 | CASSKSAGGGPGANVLTF
TRBJ2-7 | TRBV12-3/TRBV12-4 | CASSRGEGKQYF